What follows is one T cell receptor beta chain and its context. Its antigen is as yet unknown. V lost 9 bases and J lost 4; bases outside the gene matches: 9. The germline CDR1 and CDR2 sequences are LNHNV and YYDKDF (reference sequence). This CDR3 is built from 14 residues. The data are from a study of cytomegalovirus exposure and HLA in healthy donors. Whole-study results and caveats: Investigators reported over 150 TCR beta chains as tied to cytomegalovirus. Previous analysis showed most TCR beta V segments were productive about 87% or about 30% of the time. It was in a later analysis that TCR association rates were seen to vary by HLA locus, highest for DRB1 and lowest for HLA-C. When analyzed later, a missense DCLRE1C variant was found to be linked to TCR beta V- and J-gene trimming.

The PCR employed 60 Vbeta primers together with 13 Jbeta primers. This table comes from immunoSEQ multiplex PCR, and its TCRdb copy is limited to in-frame clones, with some not included. The sample contains fewer than 120,000 clones, more than 60% of which appear only once. The TCR was taken from a young man in good health and CMV-seropositive. This chain joins TRBV15 and TRBJ2-7, with TRBD1 matching over 10 bases. The sequencing input was PBMCs. This CDR3 reads CATAQTGGGYEQYF. In DNA form, the CDR3 reads TGTGCCACAGCTCAGACAGGGGGCGGGTACGAGCAGTACTTC. The full variable domain, in which reference TRBV15 and TRBJ2-7 provide the parts outside the CDR3, is DAMVIQNPRYQVTQFGKPVTLSCSQTLNHNVMYWYQQKSSQAPKLLFHYYDKDFNNEADTPDNFQSRRPNTSFCFLDIRSPGLGDTAMYLCATAQTGGGYEQYFGPGTRLTVT.